This paragraph covers one T cell receptor beta chain sequence. The antigen this receptor binds is unknown. No much larger clone exists at a distance of one base, and base qualities are not known. TCRbeta CDR3 regions were amplified from genomic DNA by means of the immunoSEQ Assay, a bias-controlled multiplex PCR. Turning to the authors' computational methods: Nucleated cell counts per sample were estimated from amplification of reference gene primers within the assay. To quantify the absolute abundance of each unique TCRbeta CDR3 rearrangement, sequence reads were collapsed and filtered. For each sample, productive Simpson clonality was calculated as the square root of Simpson's diversity index across productive rearrangements. Here the immuneACCESS table is served through TCRdb, limited to in-frame sequences with V and J called. Missing clones are a known gap in these copies; in checked studies unresolved V genes cover under half, and the rest lacks a known reason. The V and J calls and the clone size are those of that table, but D and trimming were determined from the DNA. The sample records 450,000 to 600,000 clones, roughly nine tenths of which are singletons. Together, the top ten hold about 0.65% of the sample.

This specimen comes from a study of blood T cell repertoires in COVID-19 (TCRdb year 2020). Notes on the research overall: Samples covering the acute and convalescent phases of COVID-19 were provided by collaborators in the United States, Italy and Spain. The prospective study material was composed of cDNA or gDNA derived from T cells, B-cell-depleted T cells, or PBMCs. Deeply sampled blood TCRbeta repertoires from subjects exposed to, actively infected with, or recovered from COVID-19 were included in the dataset. The repertoires were made available in a free public database intended to serve as a resource for research on the immune response to SARS-CoV-2. The samples were drawn from two sources: the first 160 participants of the ongoing ImmuneRACE study, and 1,200 or so subjects contributed by 6 global collaborators. The sample metadata nearly always contained a de-identified subject ID, COVID-19 status, age in years and sex. Where HLA class I and class II types were available, the types were taken from metadata supplied by the sample provider, not from assay-based typing.

The full study reports these points: The amount of clinical and demographic metadata varied by source and participant and was provided uncurated.

A distance of 10 bases separates the germline ends of V and J, which lose 4 bases and 2 bases respectively. Including cysteine and phenylalanine, the CDR3 has 14 amino acids. Only the CDR3 region is kept as DNA, spanning 42 bases read in frame from base 1. The germline V gene (reference sequence) supplies CDR1 SGHKS and CDR2 YYEKEE. Participants in the prospective study were aged about 18 to 90 years, lived in about two dozen United States geographic areas, and enrolled through a virtual design. Cohort assignment in the prospective study relied on participant-reported clinical history from a screening survey and a study questionnaire. For ImmuneRACE Cohort 3, a participant was defined as recovered based on two consecutive negative NP/OP PCR tests, clearance by a healthcare professional, or resolution of symptoms. In the prospective study, mobile phlebotomists collected whole blood, serum and a nasopharyngeal or oropharyngeal swab from each participant. Over a roughly 2-month period, participants in the prospective study had the option of providing additional blood draws and questionnaires. Before DNA extraction, blood samples from the prospective study were shipped at room temperature or frozen.

The receptor was derived from a young woman who had recovered from COVID-19. Sequenced input: PBMCs or T cells enriched from blood (not recorded which). The chain couples TRBV5-5 to TRBJ1-5, with an unclear D gene assignment. The sequenced DNA is TGTGCCAGCAGCCCTTCCACAGGCAATCAGCCCCAGCATTTT. Its product reads: CASSPSTGNQPQHF.